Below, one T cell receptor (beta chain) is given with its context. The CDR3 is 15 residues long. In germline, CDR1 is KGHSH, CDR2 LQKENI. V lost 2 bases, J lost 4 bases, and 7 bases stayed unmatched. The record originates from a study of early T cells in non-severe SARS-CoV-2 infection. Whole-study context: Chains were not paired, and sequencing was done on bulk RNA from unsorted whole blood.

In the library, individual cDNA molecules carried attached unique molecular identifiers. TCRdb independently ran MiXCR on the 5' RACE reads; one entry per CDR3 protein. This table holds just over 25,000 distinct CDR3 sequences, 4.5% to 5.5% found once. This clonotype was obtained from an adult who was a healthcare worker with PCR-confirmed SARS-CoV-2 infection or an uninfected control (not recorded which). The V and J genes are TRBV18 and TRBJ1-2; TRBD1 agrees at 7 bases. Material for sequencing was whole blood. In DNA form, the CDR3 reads TGTGCCAGCTCACCATCTGACAGGGTGAGCTATGGCTACACCTTC. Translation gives CASSPSDRVSYGYTF.